The 25 T cell receptor beta chains below all came from one sample that was sequenced in a study of cytomegalovirus exposure and HLA in healthy donors. PCR primers comprised 60 Vbeta and 13 Jbeta primers. Sequenced by immunoSEQ multiplex PCR; TCRdb stores in-frame clones only, minus some. Found here are under 200,000 clones, about four fifths of them singletons; the top ten hold about 1.7%. The sequenced material came from PBMCs. These receptors were collected from a young woman in good health and CMV-seronegative.

The chain has TRBV4-3 and TRBJ1-1, with D perhaps TRBD1 (5 bases). CDR1 is LGHNA, CDR2 YSLEER, per germline. This CDR3 spans 16 amino acids. Trimming took 1 base from V and 0 from J, leaving 12 bases between them. The CDR3: CASSQGPGLLNTEAFF. DNA for the CDR3: TGCGCCAGCAGCCAAGGCCCGGGACTTCTGAACACTGAAGCTTTCTTT.

The chain is built from TRBV6-6 and TRBJ1-1; 8 bases align to TRBD1. The CDR3 length is 16 residues. Germline CDR1 MNHNY, CDR2 SVGAGI (reference sequence). V shed 2 bases, J shed 6 bases, and the junction held 11 bases outside the gene matches. CDR3 amino acids: CASSYDGRDRGAEAFF. The CDR3 DNA sequence: TGTGCCAGCAGTTACGACGGGCGCGACAGGGGCGCTGAAGCTTTCTTT.

This chain connects TRBV28 to TRBJ1-4; the D gene is possibly TRBD1 (5 bases). The CDR3 extends over 13 amino acids. With 6 bases removed from V and 5 bases from J, the gap between germline ends came to 10 bases. The germline V gene has CDR1 MDHEN and CDR2 SYDVKM. The CDR3 protein is CASRGGWNEKLFF. Here the CDR3 DNA reads TGTGCCAGCAGGGGGGGGTGGAATGAAAAACTGTTTTTT.

This clone was recorded a few times. The conserved phenylalanine or tryptophan normally closing the CDR3 is absent here, so this likely arose from a read error. The J gene is TRBJ1-1, the V gene TRBV29-1; D ambiguous. Trimming cost V 4 bases and J 8 bases, with 5 bases left between them. Per germline, CDR1 SQVTM and CDR2 ANQGSEA. CDR3 length: 9 amino acids. The CDR3 DNA is TGCAGCGTTGCCGGGGAAGCTTTCATT. It translates to CSVAGEAFI.

In this sample, this clone turned up a few times. The gene calls are TRBV7-9 and TRBJ1-4, with D uncertain. The CDR3 spans 14 residues. The V end was cut by 7 bases, the J end by 4 bases, with 13 bases between. CDR1 and CDR2 (germline): SEHNR, FQNEAQ (reference sequence). The CDR3 sequence is CASIPQSSNEKLFF. CDR3 in DNA: TGTGCCAGCATCCCACAATCAAGTAATGAAAAACTGTTTTTT.

This clone was observed once. The chain is built from TRBV5-4 and TRBJ1-1; the match to TRBD1 covers 8 bases. Germline values: CDR1 SGHNT, CDR2 YYREEE (reference sequence). V lost 4 bases to trimming and J lost 6 bases; unmatched junction nucleotides: 2. This CDR3 is built from 12 residues. The CDR3 bases are TGTGCCAGCAGCACACAGGGGGCTGAAGCTTTCTTT. Its translation is CASSTQGAEAFF.

This clone was seen a single time. This chain links TRBV28 with TRBJ2-3, with 8 bases fitting TRBD1. CDR3 length: 15 residues. J was trimmed by 4 bases and V by 8 bases; bases with no gene match: 11. CDR1 is MDHEN and CDR2 is SYDVKM in the germline V gene. CDR3 region: CASRGQGALADTQYF. The CDR3, as DNA: TGTGCCAGCCGAGGGCAGGGGGCTCTTGCAGATACGCAGTATTTT.

About this clone itself: The junction departs from germline at one end; a sequencing error may be responsible. The V call is TRBV7-9, the J call TRBJ2-5, with a tentative D call TRBD1 (6 bases). CDR1 and CDR2 from the germline V gene are SEHNR and FQNEAQ (reference sequence). The length of the CDR3 is 16 residues. CDR3 sequence: CSSSVQSGGLQETQYF. As DNA, the CDR3 is TGTTCCAGCAGCGTACAAAGTGGGGGCCTCCAAGAGACCCAGTACTTC.

V is TRBV7-6 and J is TRBJ1-4; no clear D gene. CDR3 length: 15 residues. Trimming pared 2 bases from V and 3 bases from J, leaving 10 bases between. CDR1 and CDR2 (germline): SGHVS, FNYEAQ. The CDR3 nucleotides read TGTGCCAGCAGCTTACTGAGTGAATCTAATGAAAAACTGTTTTTT. Translated: CASSLLSESNEKLFF.

The chain joins TRBV11-2 to TRBJ2-7, with 10 bases matching TRBD2. The J call is in doubt because the DNA end fits TRBJ2-1 better. Germline CDR1 and CDR2: SGHAT and FQNNGV. The CDR3 runs to 15 residues. DNA of the CDR3: TGTGCCAGCAGCCCGAGGCTAGCGGGAGCAGGTGAGCAGTTCTTC. This gives the protein CASSPRLAGAGEQFF.

The rearrangement uses TRBV29-1 and TRBJ2-5; 8 nucleotides agree with TRBD2. The CDR3 extends over 15 amino acids. Germline CDR1 and CDR2: SQVTM and ANQGSEA. Losses at the gene ends were 3 bases for V and 5 bases for J; bases not matched to a gene: 11. The CDR3, as DNA: TGCAGCGTTGATACAGGAGGGGCGGGAGGCGAGACCCAGTACTTC. It yields the protein CSVDTGGAGGETQYF.

J is TRBJ2-7 and V is TRBV9, with TRBD2 matching 11 bases. The CDR3 runs to 17 residues. Germline-derived CDR1 and CDR2 are SGDLS and YYNGEE. The V segment lost 0 bases and the J segment 4 bases; nucleotides outside the gene matches: 9. CDR3 sequence reads: CASSVAAGLAGGYEQYF. As DNA, the CDR3 is TGTGCCAGCAGCGTAGCGGCCGGGCTAGCGGGAGGTTACGAGCAGTACTTC. The complete variable domain, with remaining parts taken from reference TRBV9 and TRBJ2-7, reads DSGVTQTPKHLITATGQRVTLRCSPRSGDLSVYWYQQSLDQGLQFLIQYYNGEERAKGNILERFSAQQFPDLHSELNLSSLELGDSALYFCASSVAAGLAGGYEQYFGPGTRLTVT.

CDR3 protein: CASSRDRAYEQYF. Here the CDR3 DNA reads TGTGCCAGCAGCCGCGACAGAGCCTACGAGCAGTACTTC. This chain joins TRBV11-3 and TRBJ2-7; a weak D match, TRBD1 (5 bases). The CDR3 spans 13 residues. Germline V lookup: CDR1 SGHNT, CDR2 YENEEA. Deletions cut 5 bases from V and 2 bases from J, with 10 bases between. The variable domain in full, completed from reference TRBV11-3 and TRBJ2-7, reads EAGVVQSPRYKIIEKKQPVAFWCNPISGHNTLYWYLQNLGQGPELLIRYENEEAVDDSQLPKDRFSAERLKGVDSTLKIQPAELGDSAVYLCASSRDRAYEQYFGPGTRLTVT.

J is TRBJ2-5 and V is TRBV28, with 8 nucleotides matching TRBD1. This CDR3 is built from 14 residues. Per the germline V gene, CDR1 is MDHEN and CDR2 is SYDVKM. V gave up 3 bases and J gave up 13 bases; unmatched junction bases: 13. The CDR3 nucleotides are TGTGCCAGCAGTTTGGGGGGACAGGCCCTCGGGCGGTACTTC. The encoded protein is CASSLGGQALGRYF.

This rearrangement joins TRBV28 to TRBJ2-3; TRBD2 agrees at 7 bases. This CDR3 is built from 17 residues. CDR1 and CDR2 from the germline V gene are MDHEN and SYDVKM. Losses at the gene ends were 5 bases for V and 1 base for J; bases not matched to a gene: 12. Here the CDR3 reads CASSTRLAQRGTDTQYF. The CDR3 coding sequence is TGTGCCAGCAGTACCAGACTAGCCCAGCGGGGCACAGATACGCAGTATTTT.

J is TRBJ2-7 and V is TRBV5-4, with TRBD1 identical over 11 bases. The germline gives CDR1 SGHNT, CDR2 YYREEE (reference sequence). The trim removed 4 bases at V and 2 bases at J, leaving 5 bases unmatched. This CDR3 is built from 15 residues. The DNA for the CDR3 is TGTGCCAGCAGCAAAAGGGGACAGGGGGCCTACGAGCAGTACTTC. It yields the protein CASSKRGQGAYEQYF.

The chain couples TRBV27 to TRBJ1-6, with 8 bases that match TRBD1. Germline CDR1 reads MNHEY; CDR2 reads SMNVEV (reference sequence). The trim removed 8 bases at V and 7 bases at J, leaving 7 bases unmatched. The CDR3 spans 14 residues. The CDR3 sequence is CASSTGVPNSPLHF. The CDR3 DNA is TGTGCCAGCTCGACAGGGGTCCCAAATTCACCCCTCCACTTT.

The rearrangement uses TRBV7-2 and TRBJ2-5, with TRBD2 matching 10 bases. The germline CDR1 and CDR2 sequences are SGHTA and FQGNSA. V dropped 4 bases and J dropped 4; count of bases not matched to a gene: 15. The CDR3 contains 18 residues. The CDR3: CASSSLLQLAGFGETQYF. The DNA of the CDR3 is TGTGCCAGCAGCTCCTTACTCCAACTAGCGGGATTTGGAGAGACCCAGTACTTC.

The genes are TRBV29-1 and TRBJ1-1; perhaps TRBD1 as D (5 bases). The CDR3 loop spans 13 amino acids. Between the trimmed V and J ends, which lost 5 bases and 1 base, there was a span of 11 bases. CDR1 and CDR2 (germline): SQVTM, ANQGSEA. The CDR3 DNA reads TGCAGCGTTACCCGTACAGGGAACACTGAAGCTTTCTTT. Its translation: CSVTRTGNTEAFF.

The J gene is TRBJ2-7, the V gene TRBV6-4, with 7 bases lining up with TRBD2. The CDR3 length is 12 residues. CDR1 and CDR2 (germline): MRHNA, SNTAGT. J gave up 5 bases and V 9 bases, and 7 bases lay outside the gene matches. The CDR3 is CASWGEGNEQYV. DNA of the CDR3: TGTGCCAGTTGGGGGGAGGGTAACGAGCAGTACGTC.

The rearrangement uses TRBV27 and TRBJ2-3, with TRBD2 matching over 10 bases. V gave up 7 bases and J gave up 0 bases; unmatched junction bases: 13. Per germline, CDR1 MNHEY and CDR2 SMNVEV (reference sequence). The CDR3 length is 18 residues. CDR3 amino acids: CASKRSSGGRLSTDTQYF. In DNA, the CDR3 is TGTGCCAGCAAGAGGTCTAGCGGGGGCCGACTTAGCACAGATACGCAGTATTTT.

The genes are TRBV9 and TRBJ2-3; the match to TRBD1 covers 7 bases. Trimming at V came to 4 bases and at J to 6 bases, leaving 11 bases not matched to a gene. Germline V lookup: CDR1 SGDLS, CDR2 YYNGEE. The CDR3 is 15 residues long. CDR3 DNA: TGTGCCAGCAGCCCTACGGACAGGAGGCGGGATACGCAGTATTTT. It codes for CASSPTDRRRDTQYF.

This chain joins TRBV7-9 and TRBJ2-7, with 7 bases fitting TRBD1. The CDR3 runs 14 residues. V was clipped by 4 bases and J by 6 bases; unmatched bases: 9. Germline lookup yields CDR1 SEHNR and CDR2 FQNEAQ (reference sequence). The CDR3 is CASSSTGKDLEQYF. Here the CDR3 DNA reads TGTGCCAGCAGCTCGACAGGGAAGGATCTCGAGCAGTACTTC.

The chain joins TRBV5-1 to TRBJ2-5, with D perhaps matching TRBD2 (5 bases). Germline loops: CDR1 SGHRS, CDR2 YFSETQ. CDR3 length: 14 amino acids. V lost 3 bases and J lost 1, with 10 bases in between. The CDR3: CASSSVAGQETQYF. CDR3 nucleotide sequence: TGCGCCAGCAGCTCCGTGGCGGGCCAAGAGACCCAGTACTTC.

The CDR3 reads CATSTDRNTEAFF. CDR3 coding DNA: TGTGCCACCTCGACGGACAGAAACACTGAAGCTTTCTTT. The genes are TRBV25-1 and TRBJ1-1, with D perhaps TRBD1 (6 bases). This CDR3 region has 13 residues. Germline-derived CDR1 and CDR2 are MGHDK and SYGVNS. V was trimmed by 10 bases and J by 2 bases, leaving 14 bases between them.